This record covers a single TCR beta chain. Its specificity is not known. V dropped 7 bases and J dropped 0; count of bases not matched to a gene: 8. Looked up from germline, CDR1 is MDHEN and CDR2 is SYDVKM. The CDR3 runs to 16 residues. The sample is drawn from a study of OX40 agonist ivuxolimab in advanced cancers. Study at large: Across the patients, intravenous ivuxolimab was delivered every 2 weeks at 0.01 to 10 mg/kg. Study conclusions and caveats: The expanded peripheral T cells' antigen specificity was not determined.

Produced via immunoSEQ multiplex PCR; TCRdb's table is partial and in-frame only. The data show under 70,000 clones, around 83% seen once. The V call is TRBV28, the J call TRBJ1-4; 7 bases are shared with TRBD1. The sample consisted of CD4+ or CD8+ T cells sorted from blood, taken in a trial of the OX40 agonist ivuxolimab. The sequence came from an adult with an advanced solid tumor such as melanoma, head and neck, liver or kidney cancer. DNA for the CDR3: TGTGCCAGCACCCTGAACAGGGGCACAACTAATGAAAAACTGTTTTTT. Translated, it gives CASTLNRGTTNEKLFF.